Following are 19 T cell receptor beta chains from one sample sequenced in a study of PD-L1 blockade in urothelial cancer. Libraries were prepared by immunoSEQ multiplex PCR; TCRdb keeps only in-frame clonotypes and omits some of them. The data hold about 38,000 clones, with around nine tenths observed a single time. Specimen: PBMCs, collected around atezolizumab (anti-PD-L1) treatment. These receptors all come from a man aged 60 to 69 with urothelial cancer.

This clone appeared a single time. The chain uses TRBV18 and TRBJ1-3; no firm D call. Trimming stripped 2 bases from V and 0 bases from J, with 17 bases between. Per germline, CDR1 KGHSH and CDR2 LQKENI. The CDR3 contains 18 residues. CDR3 coding DNA: TGTGCCAGCTCACCATCTGAGGCCGACGGAAACTCTGGAAACACCATATATTTT. It is translated as CASSPSEADGNSGNTIYF.

The chain recombines TRBV18 with TRBJ2-7; D unclear. The germline V gene has CDR1 KGHSH and CDR2 LQKENI. This CDR3 contains 16 residues. Trimming left V 2 bases short and J 2 bases short, with 16 bases between. The CDR3 loop is CASSPDIRRRTYEQYF. In DNA, the CDR3 is TGTGCCAGCTCACCAGATATTCGCAGAAGAACCTACGAGCAGTACTTC. The full variable domain, completed using reference TRBV18 and TRBJ2-7, is NAGVMQNPRHLVRRRGQEARLRCSPMKGHSHVYWYRQLPEEGLKFMVYLQKENIIDESGMPKERFSAEFPKEGPSILRIQQVVRGDSAAYFCASSPDIRRRTYEQYFGPGTRLTVT.

The chain couples TRBV9 to TRBJ2-7, with TRBD2 matching 10 bases. V lost 4 bases, J lost 5 bases, and 9 bases stayed unmatched. In germline, CDR1 is SGDLS, CDR2 YYNGEE. This CDR3 is 15 amino acids long. Here the CDR3 DNA reads TGTGCCAGCAGCCCCCCCCTAGCGGGAGTACACGAGCAGTACTTC. Protein product: CASSPPLAGVHEQYF.

The gene calls are TRBV28 and TRBJ1-6, with TRBD1 matching 7 bases. V dropped 6 bases and J dropped 0; count of bases not matched to a gene: 8. Germline CDR1 reads MDHEN; CDR2 reads SYDVKM. This CDR3 is built from 17 residues. CDR3 sequence: CASSETGWNSYNSPLHF. The CDR3 nucleotides read TGTGCCAGCAGCGAGACAGGGTGGAACTCCTATAATTCACCCCTCCACTTT.

The chain recombines TRBV5-1 with TRBJ2-1; 11 bases agree with TRBD2. CDR3 length: 14 amino acids. CDR1 and CDR2 from the germline V gene are SGHRS and YFSETQ. V shed 1 base, J shed 10 bases, and the junction held 4 bases outside the gene matches. Written as DNA, the CDR3 is TGCGCCAGCAGCTTGTTAGCGGGAGGGCCCGAGCAGTTCTTC. This encodes CASSLLAGGPEQFF.

The rearrangement links TRBV28 to TRBJ1-2; possible D gene TRBD1, 5 bases. Trimming removed 4 bases from V and 2 bases from J, with 8 bases in between. The germline CDR1 and CDR2 sequences are MDHEN and SYDVKM. There are 13 residues in the CDR3. CDR3 region: CASSSGGNYGYTF. The CDR3 nucleotides read TGTGCCAGCAGTTCCGGGGGGAACTATGGCTACACCTTC.

The chain employs TRBV9 and TRBJ2-2, with 11 positions matching TRBD2. The trim removed 1 base at V and 2 bases at J, leaving 4 bases unmatched. The germline V gene encodes CDR1 SGDLS and CDR2 YYNGEE. There are 17 residues in the CDR3. The CDR3 DNA sequence: TGTGCCAGCAGCGTACCCGGGACTAGCGGTAACACCGGGGAGCTGTTTTTT. Amino acids: CASSVPGTSGNTGELFF.

The genes are TRBV27 and TRBJ1-5; maybe TRBD1 (6 bases). The germline V and J ends were trimmed by 3 bases and 4 bases, with 10 bases remaining between them. The CDR3 has 14 residues. The germline V gene encodes CDR1 MNHEY and CDR2 SMNVEV (reference sequence). DNA of the CDR3: TGTGCCAGCAGTTTGGACAGATTTAATCAGCCCCAGCATTTT. Translation gives CASSLDRFNQPQHF.

This clone was found a few times. J is TRBJ1-1 and V is TRBV5-1; D is undetermined. Per the germline V gene, CDR1 is SGHRS and CDR2 is YFSETQ. V was shortened by 5 bases and J by 10 bases, with 18 bases between the two germline ends. The CDR3 runs 13 residues. CDR3 in amino acids: CASRTEGVSGAFF. DNA of the CDR3: TGCGCCAGCAGAACAGAGGGTGTTAGTGGAGCTTTCTTT.

This clone was observed a few times. The chain uses TRBV5-1 and TRBJ2-3; 7 bases map to TRBD2. Trimming took 6 bases from V and 6 from J; bases not matched to a gene: 10. The CDR3 runs 14 residues. Germline values: CDR1 SGHRS, CDR2 YFSETQ. Here the CDR3 DNA reads TGCGCCAGCAATAGGGAGGGCGAACCCGATACGCAGTATTTT. It encodes CASNREGEPDTQYF.

The chain links TRBV6-1 to TRBJ2-2; 11 nucleotides align to TRBD2. V shed 4 bases, J shed 4 bases, and the junction held 5 bases outside the gene matches. Germline CDR1 and CDR2: MNHNS and SASEGT. There are 16 residues in the CDR3. The DNA of the CDR3 is TGTGCCAGCAGTGGGAAGACTAGCGGGGCCACCGGGGAGCTGTTTTTT. Translated, it gives CASSGKTSGATGELFF.

This chain links TRBV5-1 with TRBJ1-6, with D perhaps matching TRBD1 (5 bases). CDR1 and CDR2 from the germline V gene are SGHRS and YFSETQ. Trimming left V 0 bases short and J 10 bases short, with 17 bases between. This CDR3 comprises 16 residues. Here the CDR3 reads CASSLGGAVGSSPLHF. The CDR3 bases are TGCGCCAGCAGCTTGGGCGGGGCGGTGGGTTCGTCACCCCTCCACTTT.

The chain has TRBV27 and TRBJ1-2; a possible D gene is TRBD1 (6 bases). This CDR3 region has 15 residues. V lost 5 bases, J lost 2 bases, and 15 bases lay in between. Germline loops: CDR1 MNHEY, CDR2 SMNVEV (reference sequence). CDR3 coding DNA: TGTGCCAGCAGTCAGCGGTGGGGGGGCAACTATGGCTACACCTTC. Translation gives CASSQRWGGNYGYTF.

The gene calls are TRBV5-1 and TRBJ2-1; weak D call: TRBD2 (6 bases). Per germline, CDR1 SGHRS and CDR2 YFSETQ. This CDR3 region has 18 residues. Trimming stripped 0 bases from V and 0 bases from J, with 16 bases between. CDR3 amino acids: CASSLDLRGSSSYNEQFF. CDR3 bases: TGCGCCAGCAGCTTGGACTTGCGGGGTTCGAGCTCCTACAATGAGCAGTTCTTC. The entire variable domain, with the rest obtained from reference TRBV5-1 and TRBJ2-1, is as follows: KAGVTQTPRYLIKTRGQQVTLSCSPISGHRSVSWYQQTPGQGLQFLFEYFSETQRNKGNFPGRFSGRQFSNSRSEMNVSTLELGDSALYLCASSLDLRGSSSYNEQFFGPGTRLTVL.

This chain uses TRBV29-1 with TRBJ2-7; possible D gene TRBD1, 6 bases. This CDR3 has 14 residues. The V gene's germline CDR1 is SQVTM and CDR2 ANQGSEA. The CDR3, as DNA: TGCACCTGGGTGGGGGCTAAAAGCTCCTACGAGCAGTACTTC. This translates into CTWVGAKSSYEQYF.

The genes are TRBV5-4 and TRBJ1-2, with 7 bases fitting TRBD1. The V gene end was trimmed by 4 bases and the J gene end by 1 base; junction bases not matched to a gene: 4. This CDR3 is 14 amino acids long. Germline V CDR1 and CDR2: SGHNT, YYREEE (reference sequence). Written as DNA, the CDR3 is TGTGCCAGCAGCCCCGGGACAGATAACTATGGCTACACCTTC. This gives the protein CASSPGTDNYGYTF.

This chain uses TRBV5-6 with TRBJ2-7, with 7 bases that match TRBD1. The CDR3 is 16 amino acids. Germline CDR1 is SGHDT and CDR2 is YYEEEE. The junction had 9 bases not matched to a gene; V was cut back by 3 bases and J by 0 bases. Here the CDR3 reads CASSSDTGTVSYEQYF. Written as DNA, the CDR3 is TGTGCCAGCAGCTCGGACACCGGGACAGTCTCCTACGAGCAGTACTTC.

The rearrangement joins TRBV7-3 to TRBJ2-1; TRBD1 matches at 8 bases. J lost 7 bases, V lost 2 bases, and 4 bases had no gene match. CDR1 SGHTA and CDR2 FQGTGA come from the germline V gene. CDR3 size: 14 residues. The CDR3 spells CASSLEDRVNEQFF. CDR3 nucleotides: TGTGCCAGCAGCTTAGAGGACAGGGTGAATGAGCAGTTCTTC. The full variable domain, its missing parts supplied by reference TRBV7-3 and TRBJ2-1, is GAGVSQTPSNKVTEKGKYVELRCDPISGHTALYWYRQSLGQGPEFLIYFQGTGAADDSGLPNDRFFAVRPEGSVSTLKIQRTERGDSAVYLCASSLEDRVNEQFFGPGTRLTVL.

The chain carries TRBV9 and TRBJ1-2; 7 bases align to TRBD1. The CDR3 extends over 15 amino acids. The V segment lost 2 bases and the J segment 4 bases; nucleotides outside the gene matches: 8. The germline gives CDR1 SGDLS, CDR2 YYNGEE. The CDR3 DNA is TGTGCCAGCAGCGTGACCACAGGGGTCCCCTATGGCTACACCTTC. Its translation is CASSVTTGVPYGYTF.